The 16 T cell receptor beta chains reported below all come from one sample, sequenced in a study of T cells expressing NK-cell markers. TCRdb re-called the 5' RACE reads and gives one entry per CDR3 protein, without DNA. The sample spans a few hundred thousand distinct CDR3 sequences; the ten largest clones claim 3% to 4.5%. The sequencing input was blood T cells: a sorted CD56 or NKG2C T cell subset, CD4+ or CD8+ T cells, or bulk PBMC T cells (not recorded which). These receptor sequences come from a man aged 18 to 29 in good health.

V gene TRBV4-2 combines with J gene TRBJ2-1; the D call from TCRdb, TRBD2, cannot be confirmed without DNA. The CDR3 sequence is 17 residues long. CDR1 LGHNA and CDR2 YNFKEQ come from the germline V gene. CDR3 residues: CATSWDSQREAGVEQFF.

The chain recombines TRBV12-3 or TRBV12-4 with TRBJ2-4; checking the TCRdb D call of TRBD2 is not possible without DNA. The CDR3 contains 17 residues. CDR3 residues: CASSTPSGQLSKNIQYF.

V usage is TRBV27 and J usage is TRBJ2-5; as DNA is missing, the TRBD1 call by TCRdb cannot be tested. The CDR3 extends over 15 amino acids. Germline CDR1 is MNHEY and CDR2 is SMNVEV (reference sequence). CDR3: CASSSLLPGTETQYF.

The chain recombines TRBV6-1 with TRBJ1-3; TCRdb proposes TRBD1, but this gene call is untestable without DNA. Germline assignment: CDR1 MNHNS and CDR2 SASEGT. The CDR3 runs 15 residues. The CDR3 sequence is CASPDGGLSGNTIYF.

This sequence joins TRBV7-8 and TRBJ2-3; absent DNA, TCRdb's TRBD2 call cannot be checked. CDR1 and CDR2 (germline): SGHVS, FQNEAQ. The CDR3 contains 16 residues. CDR3 sequence: CASSLLYSGGSDTQYF.

This sequence joins TRBV5-1 and TRBJ2-7; the TCRdb D gene call, TRBD2, has no DNA to confirm it. CDR1 is SGHRS and CDR2 is YFSETQ in the germline V gene. The CDR3 consists of 12 residues. The CDR3 loop is CASSPEDYEQYF.

The chain has TRBV6-1 and TRBJ2-1; the TCRdb D gene call, TRBD2, has no DNA to confirm it. Per the germline V gene, CDR1 is MNHNS and CDR2 is SASEGT. The CDR3 runs to 15 residues. CDR3 sequence reads: CASTDRLGFLNEQFF.

The chain recombines TRBV6-5 with TRBJ2-1; TCRdb indicates TRBD1, and absent DNA this call remains unverified. The CDR3 covers 14 residues. Germline loops: CDR1 MNHEY, CDR2 SVGAGI. The CDR3 protein is CASSSDNRVSEQFF.

This chain connects TRBV24-1 to TRBJ2-3; TCRdb lists TRBD1, though no DNA is available to test this call. The CDR3 has 13 amino acids. Germline V gene sequence: CDR1 KGHDR, CDR2 SFDVKD. CDR3 residues: CATTGAGTDTQYF.

The V gene is TRBV20-1, the J gene TRBJ2-7. Germline V gene data show CDR1 as DFQATT and CDR2 as SNEGSKA (reference sequence). The CDR3 extends over 15 amino acids. The CDR3 sequence is CSARPPFLGLGEQYF.

The J gene is TRBJ2-7, the V gene TRBV20-1; without DNA, the TCRdb call of TRBD2 cannot be checked. From germline, CDR1 is DFQATT and CDR2 SNEGSKA (reference sequence). CDR3 size: 16 residues. CDR3 region: CSAEGNVAGVTYEQYF.

J is TRBJ2-3 and V is TRBV29-1; TCRdb picks TRBD1, but there is no DNA to check that call. Germline-derived CDR1 and CDR2 are SQVTM and ANQGSEA. This CDR3 spans 14 amino acids. The CDR3 sequence: CSATRTGRTDTQYF.

The CDR3 loop is CAISAGQRTSETQYF. The V and J genes are TRBV10-3 and TRBJ2-5; as DNA is missing, the TRBD1 call by TCRdb cannot be tested. The CDR3 covers 15 residues. Germline assignment: CDR1 ENHRY and CDR2 SYGVKD.

The chain joins TRBV28 to TRBJ2-1. Germline values: CDR1 MDHEN, CDR2 SYDVKM. The CDR3 consists of 15 residues. This CDR3 is CASSLLPDGGNEQFF.

The rearrangement joins TRBV3-1 to TRBJ2-1; lacking DNA, the TRBD2 call made by TCRdb goes unchecked. Germline V gene sequence: CDR1 LGHDT, CDR2 YNNKEL (reference sequence). This CDR3 is 12 amino acids long. The CDR3 reads CASSFREEEQFF.

This sequence joins TRBV6-1 and TRBJ1-5. The CDR3 runs to 16 residues. Germline V gives CDR1 MNHNS, CDR2 SASEGT. The CDR3 spells CASSVDGLVGNQPQHF.